This TCR beta chain was identified in a study of blood T cell repertoires in COVID-19. Background on the study: The United States, Italy and Spain were the sources of the acute and convalescent COVID-19 samples. Nucleic acid was either cDNA or gDNA, and it came from T cells, B-cell-depleted T cells, or PBMCs.

Per germline, CDR1 SGHNT and CDR2 YENEEA. V shed 3 bases and J 5 bases; nucleotides not matched to a gene: 1. CDR3 length: 15 amino acids. In the original processing: Nucleated cell counts were estimated from reference gene primer amplification. The table came from immunoSEQ multiplex PCR; TCRdb's copy has only in-frame clones and leaves some out. The DNA was the basis for D and trimming; V, J and clone size are from that table. This table has about 110,000 clones, over 60% appearing once. The TCR comes from a man between 65 and 80 years old with acute or convalescent COVID-19. V is TRBV11-3 and J is TRBJ2-2; 12 positions match TRBD1. The sample was peripheral blood. CDR3: CASSLGQGATGELFF. CDR3 DNA sequence: TGTGCCAGCAGCTTGGGACAGGGGGCAACCGGGGAGCTGTTTTTT. Combining the CDR3 with reference TRBV11-3 and TRBJ2-2 gives the whole variable domain EAGVVQSPRYKIIEKKQPVAFWCNPISGHNTLYWYLQNLGQGPELLIRYENEEAVDDSQLPKDRFSAERLKGVDSTLKIQPAELGDSAVYLCASSLGQGATGELFFGEGSRLTVL.